This T cell receptor (beta chain) was profiled in a study of OX40 agonist ivuxolimab in advanced cancers. Context from the whole study: Ivuxolimab, which targeted the costimulatory receptor OX40 (CD134), was an agonistic, fully human IgG2 monoclonal antibody. Intravenous ivuxolimab was administered to patients every 2 weeks at six dose levels: 0.01, 0.1, 0.3, 1.5, 3 and 10 mg/kg. Of the roughly 54 patients in dose escalation, about 20 had hepatocellular carcinoma, roughly 15 had melanoma, 9 had renal cell carcinoma and 9 had head and neck cancer. The dose-escalation cohort was about 83% male with a mean age of roughly 62 years, ranging from roughly 20 to 80. Prior anti-PD-1, anti-PD-L1 or anti-CTLA-4 therapy was permitted, and about two fifths of dose-escalation patients had received checkpoint inhibitors. Three dose-escalation patients achieved partial responses, one with hepatocellular carcinoma and two with cutaneous melanoma. The purpose of peripheral TCRbeta sequencing was to test whether ivuxolimab changed TCR sequence diversity and led to clonal T-cell expansion. The paper describes the monotherapy dose-escalation part (N ≈ 50 patients) of the phase I trial of ivuxolimab.

To sequence the TCRbeta CDR3 region, genomic DNA was isolated from the sorted cells. The immunoSEQ Assay was used to sequence the TCRbeta CDR3 regions. TCRdb re-hosts the immuneACCESS table, in-frame sequences only. Its copies lack some clones; in the studies checked, an unresolved V gene accounts for under half of them, and the cause for the rest is not known. In this sample the table shows about 84,000 clones, 80% to 90% of which occur a single time. The ten largest clones represent under 0.25% of the sample. Beyond this particular receptor, the publication reports: After ivuxolimab, more expanded clones were found on average in CD8+ T cells than in CD4+ T cells. Low levels of normalized T-cell clonal expansion were also seen in some patients who did not respond. Antigen specificity was not determined for the clonally expanded peripheral T cells. Partial responders in the 0.1-3.0 mg/kg groups had among the lowest normalized peripheral clonal expansion, especially among CD8+ T cells. At doses from 0.1 to 3.0 mg/kg, clonal expansion was seen in both CD4+ and CD8+ blood T cells between baseline and week 6.

A distance of 13 bases separates the germline ends of V and J, which lose 0 bases and 7 bases respectively. From its cysteine to its phenylalanine, the CDR3 spans 14 amino acids. Just CDR3 DNA is preserved here, 42 bases in frame from base 1. In the germline V gene, CDR1 corresponds to MGHRA and CDR2 to YSYEKL. The trial excluded patients who had a history of autoimmune disease or were on systemic immunosuppression. In every dose cohort, peripheral blood was drawn for TCR sequencing at baseline, cycle 4 day 1, and cycle 7 day 1. Samples came from an open-label, multicenter, first-in-human phase I dose-escalation trial of ivuxolimab. Adults with locally advanced or metastatic head and neck squamous cell, hepatocellular, melanoma or renal cell carcinoma were enrolled in the trial. Before TCR sequencing, CD4+ and CD8+ T cells were separately sorted from peripheral blood. Details on this clone: Its antigen is not yet known. Base qualities are not recorded, but no much larger clone differs from it by a single base.

Material: CD4+ or CD8+ T cells sorted from blood, obtained in a trial of the OX40 agonist ivuxolimab. The TCR originated in an adult with an advanced solid tumor such as melanoma, head and neck, liver or kidney cancer. The rearrangement joined TRBV4-1 to TRBJ2-7, with TRBD2 as a weak D call on 5 bases. The DNA is as follows: TGCGCCAGCAGCCAAGAGGAGGACCGTCTTGAGCAGTACTTC. Its product reads: CASSQEEDRLEQYF.